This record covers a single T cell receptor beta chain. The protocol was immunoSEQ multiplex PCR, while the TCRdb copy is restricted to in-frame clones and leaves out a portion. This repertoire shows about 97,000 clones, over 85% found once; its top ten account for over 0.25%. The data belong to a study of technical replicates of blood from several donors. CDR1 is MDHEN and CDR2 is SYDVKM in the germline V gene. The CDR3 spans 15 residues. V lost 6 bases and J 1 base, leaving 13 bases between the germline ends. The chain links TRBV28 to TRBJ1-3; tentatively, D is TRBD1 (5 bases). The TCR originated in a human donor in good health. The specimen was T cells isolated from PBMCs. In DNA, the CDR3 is TGTGCCAGCAGGGGGCCAGTGTATTCTGGAAACACCATATATTTT. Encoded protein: CASRGPVYSGNTIYF.